This is a list of T cell receptor beta chains from one sample in a study of siplizumab effects on memory and regulatory T cells. The data were produced by immunoSEQ multiplex PCR, yet TCRdb's version contains in-frame clones alone and is incomplete. The data hold fewer than 85,000 clones, with approximately 90% observed a single time. What was sequenced was Tregs sorted from blood. The receptors stem from a human donor in good health. Each CDR3 is given with its conserved first and last residue. The order of the fields is CDR3 protein, CDR3 DNA, D gene, clone size, J gene, V gene. The D gene is left open where the match is weak. Clone size is given for some rows only: seen once, a few or many times, or a class if the clone is expanded.

CDR3aa: CASSQDWGGYSNTEAFF
CDR3nt: TGTGCCAGCAGCCAAGATTGGGGGGGCTATTCGAACACTGAAGCTTTCTTT
d_gene: NA
abundance: NA
j_gene: TRBJ1-1
v_gene: TRBV14

CDR3aa: CASSLWGVEVQETQYF
CDR3nt: TGTGCCAGCAGCTTGTGGGGGGTGGAGGTACAAGAGACCCAGTACTTC
d_gene: NA
abundance: NA
j_gene: TRBJ2-5
v_gene: TRBV5-6

CDR3aa: CACSVTGDGVLTF
CDR3nt: TGCGCCTGTTCCGTGACCGGGGACGGCGTCCTGACTTTC
d_gene: NA
abundance: NA
j_gene: TRBJ2-6
v_gene: TRBV5-1

CDR3aa: CASSLWKGVNTEAFF
CDR3nt: TGTGCCAGCAGTTTATGGAAAGGGGTGAACACTGAAGCTTTCTTT
d_gene: NA
abundance: NA
j_gene: TRBJ1-1
v_gene: TRBV28

CDR3aa: CASSQQALYNEQFF
CDR3nt: TGTGCCAGCAGCCAACAGGCCCTATACAATGAGCAGTTCTTC
d_gene: NA
abundance: NA
j_gene: TRBJ2-1
v_gene: TRBV4-2

CDR3aa: CASSLGGLSGNTIYF
CDR3nt: TGTGCCAGCAGCTTGGGGGGGTTATCTGGAAACACCATATATTTT
d_gene: NA
abundance: NA
j_gene: TRBJ1-3
v_gene: TRBV5-6

CDR3aa: CASSAGQTSNEKLFF
CDR3nt: TGTGCCAGCAGCGCCGGACAAACTAGTAATGAAAAACTGTTTTTT
d_gene: NA
abundance: NA
j_gene: TRBJ1-4
v_gene: TRBV7-9

CDR3aa: CASRKVGTGIQEQFF
CDR3nt: TGTGCCAGCAGGAAAGTCGGGACAGGGATACAGGAGCAGTTCTTC
d_gene: TRBD1
abundance: NA
j_gene: TRBJ2-1
v_gene: TRBV2

CDR3aa: CASSIGKARNYNSPLHF
CDR3nt: TGTGCCAGTAGTATAGGGAAGGCCAGAAATTATAATTCACCCCTCCACTTT
d_gene: NA
abundance: NA
j_gene: TRBJ1-6
v_gene: TRBV19

CDR3aa: CASSFAGQTYEQYF
CDR3nt: TGTGCCAGCAGTTTTGCCGGACAGACCTACGAGCAGTACTTC
d_gene: NA
abundance: NA
j_gene: TRBJ2-7
v_gene: TRBV27

CDR3aa: CASSPPFGYTQYF
CDR3nt: TGTGCCAGCTCACCACCGTTTGGGTATACGCAGTATTTT
d_gene: NA
abundance: NA
j_gene: TRBJ2-3
v_gene: TRBV18

CDR3aa: CASSSGHGKGAQHF
CDR3nt: TGTGCCAGCAGCTCGGGACACGGGAAAGGAGCCCAGCATTTT
d_gene: NA
abundance: NA
j_gene: TRBJ1-5
v_gene: TRBV5-6

CDR3aa: CASSFTGSRANYGYTF
CDR3nt: TGTGCCAGCAGTTTTACAGGATCACGAGCTAACTATGGCTACACCTTC
d_gene: NA
abundance: NA
j_gene: TRBJ1-2
v_gene: TRBV28

CDR3aa: CASSLGPSYNEQFF
CDR3nt: TGTGCCAGCAGCCTGGGACCTTCCTACAATGAGCAGTTCTTC
d_gene: NA
abundance: once
j_gene: TRBJ2-1
v_gene: TRBV11-2

CDR3aa: CASSPPAGRALHF
CDR3nt: TGTGCCAGCAGCCCCCCCGCGGGTCGAGCCCTCCACTTT
d_gene: NA
abundance: NA
j_gene: TRBJ1-6
v_gene: TRBV7-2

CDR3aa: CASSIQGETQYF
CDR3nt: TGTGCCAGCAGTATACAGGGTGAGACCCAGTACTTC
d_gene: NA
abundance: NA
j_gene: TRBJ2-5
v_gene: TRBV28

CDR3aa: CASSYSTGKETQYF
CDR3nt: TGTGCCAGCAGTTACTCGACGGGGAAAGAGACCCAGTACTTC
d_gene: NA
abundance: NA
j_gene: TRBJ2-5
v_gene: TRBV6-5